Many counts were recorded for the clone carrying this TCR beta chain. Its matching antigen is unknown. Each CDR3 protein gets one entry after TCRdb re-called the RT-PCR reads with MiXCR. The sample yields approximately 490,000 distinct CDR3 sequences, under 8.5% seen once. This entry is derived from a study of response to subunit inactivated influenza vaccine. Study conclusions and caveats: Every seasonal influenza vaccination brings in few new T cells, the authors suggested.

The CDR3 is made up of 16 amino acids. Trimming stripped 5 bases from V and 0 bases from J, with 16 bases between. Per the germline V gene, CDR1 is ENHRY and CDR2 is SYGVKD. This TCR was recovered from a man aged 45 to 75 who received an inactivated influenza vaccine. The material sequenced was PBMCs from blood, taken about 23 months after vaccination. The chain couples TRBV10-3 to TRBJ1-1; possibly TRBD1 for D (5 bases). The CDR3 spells CAISISGMDMNTEAFF. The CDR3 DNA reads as TGTGCCATCAGTATATCCGGGATGGACATGAACACTGAAGCTTTCTTT.